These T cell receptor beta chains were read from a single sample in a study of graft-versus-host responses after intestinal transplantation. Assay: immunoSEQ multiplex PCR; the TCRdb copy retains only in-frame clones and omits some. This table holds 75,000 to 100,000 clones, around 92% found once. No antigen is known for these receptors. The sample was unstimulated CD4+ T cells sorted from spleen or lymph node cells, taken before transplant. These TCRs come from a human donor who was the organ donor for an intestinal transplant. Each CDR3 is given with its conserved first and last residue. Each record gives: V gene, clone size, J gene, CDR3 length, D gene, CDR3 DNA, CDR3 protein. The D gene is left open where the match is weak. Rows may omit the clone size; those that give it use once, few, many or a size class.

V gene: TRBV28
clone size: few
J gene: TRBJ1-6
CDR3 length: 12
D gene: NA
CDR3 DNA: TGTGCCAGCAGCTCCCTGAGGGAGCCCCTCCACTTT
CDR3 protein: CASSSLREPLHF

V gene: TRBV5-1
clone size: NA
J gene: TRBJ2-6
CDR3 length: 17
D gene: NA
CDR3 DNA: TGCGCCAGCAGCACCTCCCCAGGGAACTCTGGGGCCAACGTCCTGACTTTC
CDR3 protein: CASSTSPGNSGANVLTF

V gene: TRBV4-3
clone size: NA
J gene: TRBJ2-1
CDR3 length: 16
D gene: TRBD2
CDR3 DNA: TGCGCCAGCAGCCATCGAATTAGCGGGCAGTACAATGAGCAGTTCTTC
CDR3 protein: CASSHRISGQYNEQFF

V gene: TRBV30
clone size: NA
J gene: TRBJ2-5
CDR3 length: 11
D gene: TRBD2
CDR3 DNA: TGTGCCTGGAATATAGCGGGACAAGAGCACTTC
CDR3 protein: CAWNIAGQEHF

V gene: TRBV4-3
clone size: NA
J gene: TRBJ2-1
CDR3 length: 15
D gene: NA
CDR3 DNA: TGCGCCAGCAGCCAAGATCAGGGCTCCTACAATGAGCAGTTCTTC
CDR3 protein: CASSQDQGSYNEQFF

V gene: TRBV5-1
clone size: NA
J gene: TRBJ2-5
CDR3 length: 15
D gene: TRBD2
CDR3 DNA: TGCGCCAGCAGCCGGCAACGGGGGGGCCTAGAGACCCAGTACTTC
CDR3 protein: CASSRQRGGLETQYF

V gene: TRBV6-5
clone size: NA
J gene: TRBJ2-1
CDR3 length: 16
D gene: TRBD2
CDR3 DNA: TGTGCCAGCAGTTACTTACTAGCGGGGGGGTACAATGAGCAGTTCTTC
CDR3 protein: CASSYLLAGGYNEQFF

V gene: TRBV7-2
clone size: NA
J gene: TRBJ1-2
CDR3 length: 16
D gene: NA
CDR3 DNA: TGTGCCAGCAGCCGTACAACAGGACAGCCCACCTATGGCTACACCTTC
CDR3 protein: CASSRTTGQPTYGYTF

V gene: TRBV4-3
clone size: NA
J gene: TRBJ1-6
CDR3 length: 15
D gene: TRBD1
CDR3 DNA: TGCGCCAGCAGCCAAGACAACAGGGGGAATTCACCCCTCCACTTT
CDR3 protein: CASSQDNRGNSPLHF

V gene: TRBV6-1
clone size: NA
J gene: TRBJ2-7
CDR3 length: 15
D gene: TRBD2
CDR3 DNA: TGTGCCAGCAGTGGCCCGGGACTAGCATCGCGCGAGCAGTACTTC
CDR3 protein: CASSGPGLASREQYF

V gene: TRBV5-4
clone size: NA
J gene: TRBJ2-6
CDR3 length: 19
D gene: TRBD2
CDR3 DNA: TGTGCCAGCAGCTTGCATAGCGGGGGGGCTGGTTCTGGGGCCAACGTCCTGACTTTC
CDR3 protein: CASSLHSGGAGSGANVLTF

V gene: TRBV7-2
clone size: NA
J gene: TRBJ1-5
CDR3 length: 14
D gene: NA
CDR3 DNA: TGTGCCAGCAGCCCGTGGACGGGGAATCAGCCCCAGCATTTT
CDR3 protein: CASSPWTGNQPQHF

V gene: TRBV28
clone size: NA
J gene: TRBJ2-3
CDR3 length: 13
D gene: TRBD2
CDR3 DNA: TGTGCCAGCACTAGCGGGGGCACAGATACGCAGTATTTT
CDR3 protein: CASTSGGTDTQYF

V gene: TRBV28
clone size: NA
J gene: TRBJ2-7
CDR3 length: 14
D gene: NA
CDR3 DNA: TGTGCCAGCAGGACAGCCCCGAGTTTTTACGAGCAGTACTTC
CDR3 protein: CASRTAPSFYEQYF

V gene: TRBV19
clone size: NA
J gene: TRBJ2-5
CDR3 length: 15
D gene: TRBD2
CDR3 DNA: TGTGCCAGTAGTGGCTGGCGGGGGGGTCAAGAGACCCAGTACTTC
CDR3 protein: CASSGWRGGQETQYF

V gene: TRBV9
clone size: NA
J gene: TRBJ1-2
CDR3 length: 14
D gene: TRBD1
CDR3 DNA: TGTGCCAGCAGCTTGGGACAGGGAAGCTATGGCTACACCTTC
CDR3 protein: CASSLGQGSYGYTF

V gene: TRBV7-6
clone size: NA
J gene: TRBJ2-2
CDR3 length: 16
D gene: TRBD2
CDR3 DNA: TGTGCCAGCAGCTTCCTAGCGGGGGGGATTGTCGGGGAGCTGTTTTTT
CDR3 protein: CASSFLAGGIVGELFF

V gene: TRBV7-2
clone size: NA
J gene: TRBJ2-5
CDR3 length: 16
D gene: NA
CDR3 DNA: TGTGCCAGCAGCTTAGACGGCACCGTGGGGAAGAGGGAGCAGTACTTC
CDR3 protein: CASSLDGTVGKREQYF

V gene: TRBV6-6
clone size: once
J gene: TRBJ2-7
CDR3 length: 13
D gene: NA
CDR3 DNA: TGTGCCAGCAGTTTGGGGGGCTCCTACGAGCAGTACTTC
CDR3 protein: CASSLGGSYEQYF